This T cell receptor beta chain came from a study of cytomegalovirus exposure and HLA in healthy donors. At the level of the study: It was reported in a later analysis that the approximately 120 validation repertoires used the same platform as the approximately 670 first-cohort repertoires.

V shed 5 bases and J 4 bases; nucleotides not matched to a gene: 2. CDR3 length: 14 residues. The germline CDR1 and CDR2 sequences are MNHEY and SVGAGI. As for this clone: The antigen is not known.

Produced via immunoSEQ multiplex PCR; TCRdb's table is partial and in-frame only. Of around 190,000 clones in the sample, about 84% were seen once. The study drew the donors from its approximately 110-subject validation cohort, separate from the roughly 700-subject first cohort. Study findings and constraints: It was about 180 TCR beta chains that were listed as cytomegalovirus-associated. The classifier, whose performance was assessed in both the original and validation cohorts, reportedly diagnosed cytomegalovirus status with high specificity and sensitivity.

The TCR was taken from a woman under 30 in good health and CMV-seronegative. Sequencing was performed on PBMCs. The chain is built from TRBV6-5 and TRBJ1-6; 7 bases map to TRBD1. The CDR3 region has the DNA TGTGCCAGCAGTGACAGGGAGTATAATTCACCCCTCCACTTT. Its translation: CASSDREYNSPLHF.